The T cell receptor (beta chain) under discussion was sequenced for a study of cytomegalovirus exposure and HLA in healthy donors. Both 60 Vbeta primers and 13 Jbeta primers went into the PCR. The table came from immunoSEQ multiplex PCR; TCRdb's copy has only in-frame clones and leaves some out. The sample table includes 55,000 to 80,000 clones. Study-wide results and limits: Usually a TCR sequence was rare, but some public TCRs were found in many donors. In a later analysis, most CMV-associated TCR beta chains appeared HLA-restricted.

In the case of this clone: Antigen: not known.

This CDR3 spans 9 amino acids. Deletions cut 11 bases from V and 5 bases from J, with 7 bases between. Germline CDR1 reads MNHNY; CDR2 reads SVGAGI (reference sequence). J is TRBJ2-7 and V is TRBV6-6, with D unresolved. The sequencing sample was made of PBMCs. The sequence came from a man aged 40-49 years in good health and CMV-seronegative. CDR3 coding DNA: TGTGCCCCCCCGGACGAGCAGTACTTC. This translates into CAPPDEQYF.